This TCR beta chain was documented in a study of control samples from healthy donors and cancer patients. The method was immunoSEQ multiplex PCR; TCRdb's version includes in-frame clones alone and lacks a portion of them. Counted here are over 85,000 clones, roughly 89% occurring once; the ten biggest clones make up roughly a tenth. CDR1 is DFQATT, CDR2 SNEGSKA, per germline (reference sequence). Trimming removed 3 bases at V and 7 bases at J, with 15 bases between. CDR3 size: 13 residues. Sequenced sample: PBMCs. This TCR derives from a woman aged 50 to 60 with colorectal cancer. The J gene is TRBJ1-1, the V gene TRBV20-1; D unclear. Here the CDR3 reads CSASKQISGEAFF. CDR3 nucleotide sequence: TGCAGTGCTAGTAAACAGATTAGCGGTGAAGCTTTCTTT.